This T cell receptor beta chain is drawn from a study of CD8+ T cells in alopecia areata. Study conclusions and caveats: Throughout tofacitinib, many expanded lesional clones continued to persist in scalp and blood.

Germline V CDR1 and CDR2: LGHNA, YNFKEQ. CDR3 size: 12 residues. V gave up 0 bases and J gave up 7 bases, with 4 bases separating them. A note on this clone: Antigen: not known.

The treatment denotes: oral pan-JAK inhibitor, 5-10 mg twice daily. After isolation, RNA underwent reverse transcription to generate cDNA as the sequencing template. Assay used: immunoSEQ multiplex PCR; TCRdb lists only in-frame clones, some missing. The sample holds 100,000 to 130,000 clones, roughly 89% seen once. The V gene is TRBV4-2, the J gene TRBJ2-1; no definite D call. Sequences were derived from CD8+ T cells sorted from blood, sampled at week 24, from a patient treated with tofacitinib. This receptor was taken from a human donor with alopecia areata. CDR3 nucleotide sequence: TGTGCCAGCAGCCAAGATGGAAATGAGCAGTTCTTC. It yields the protein CASSQDGNEQFF.